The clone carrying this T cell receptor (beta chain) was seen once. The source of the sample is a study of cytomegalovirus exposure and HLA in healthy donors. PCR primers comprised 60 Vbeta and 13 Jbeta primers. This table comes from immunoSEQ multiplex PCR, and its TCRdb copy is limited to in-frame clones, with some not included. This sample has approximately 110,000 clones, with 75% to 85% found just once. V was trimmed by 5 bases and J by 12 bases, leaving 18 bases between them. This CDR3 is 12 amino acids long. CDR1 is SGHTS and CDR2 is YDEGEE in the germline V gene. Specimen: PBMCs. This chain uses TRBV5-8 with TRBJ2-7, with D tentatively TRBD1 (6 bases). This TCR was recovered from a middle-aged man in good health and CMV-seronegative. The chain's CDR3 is CASRYGQPTTYF. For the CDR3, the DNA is TGTGCCAGCAGGTACGGACAGCCAACTACGTACTTC.